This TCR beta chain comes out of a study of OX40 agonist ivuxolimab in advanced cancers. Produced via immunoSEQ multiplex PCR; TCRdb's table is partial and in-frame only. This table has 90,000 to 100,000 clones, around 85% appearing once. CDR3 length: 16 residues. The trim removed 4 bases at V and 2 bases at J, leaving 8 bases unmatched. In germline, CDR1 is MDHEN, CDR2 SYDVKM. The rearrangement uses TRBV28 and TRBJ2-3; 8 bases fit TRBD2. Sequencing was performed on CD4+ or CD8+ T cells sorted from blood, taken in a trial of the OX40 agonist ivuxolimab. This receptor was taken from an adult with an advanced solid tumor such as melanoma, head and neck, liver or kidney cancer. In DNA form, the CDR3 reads TGTGCCAGCAGTTCGCGGGGGGTTACCGCCACAGATACGCAGTATTTT. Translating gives CASSSRGVTATDTQYF.